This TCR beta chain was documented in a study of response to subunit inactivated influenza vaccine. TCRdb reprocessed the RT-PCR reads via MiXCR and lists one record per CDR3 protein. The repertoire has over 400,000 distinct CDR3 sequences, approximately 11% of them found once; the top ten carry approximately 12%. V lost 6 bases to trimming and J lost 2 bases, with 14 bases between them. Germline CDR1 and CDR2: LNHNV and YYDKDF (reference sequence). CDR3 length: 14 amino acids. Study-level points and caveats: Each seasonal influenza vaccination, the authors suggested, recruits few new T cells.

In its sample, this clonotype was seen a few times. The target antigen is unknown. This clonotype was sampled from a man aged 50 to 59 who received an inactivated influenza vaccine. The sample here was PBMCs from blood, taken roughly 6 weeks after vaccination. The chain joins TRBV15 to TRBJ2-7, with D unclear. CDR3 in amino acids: CATSQGIGAYEQYF. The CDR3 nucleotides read TGTGCCACCAGTCAAGGGATCGGAGCCTACGAGCAGTACTTC.